The 27 T cell receptor beta chains below were found in one sample sequenced in a study of blood T cell repertoires in COVID-19. The table came from immunoSEQ multiplex PCR; TCRdb's copy has only in-frame clones and leaves some out. This sample has around 450,000 clones, with 75% to 90% found just once. Material for sequencing was PBMCs or T cells enriched from blood (not recorded which). These TCRs come from a woman aged 18 to 35 who had recovered from COVID-19.

This chain uses TRBV12-3 or TRBV12-4 with TRBJ1-5, with TRBD1 matching over 8 bases. The CDR3 covers 13 residues. V lost 7 bases to trimming and J lost 7 bases; unmatched junction nucleotides: 6. The CDR3 sequence is CASNNRGGQPQHF. As DNA, the CDR3 is TGTGCCAGCAATAACAGGGGGGGACAGCCCCAGCATTTT.

A note on this clone: Other DNA sequences in the same sample also yield this CDR3. The rearrangement links TRBV7-2 to TRBJ1-1; the D is unclear. Germline lookup yields CDR1 SGHTA and CDR2 FQGNSA. V was clipped by 1 base and J by 1 base, with 7 bases between them. The CDR3 runs 14 residues. The CDR3 DNA reads as TGTGCCAGCAGCTTAGATCCAGGGAACACTGAAGCTTTCTTT. It is translated as CASSLDPGNTEAFF.

This chain connects TRBV30 to TRBJ1-1; D not resolved. V lost 0 bases, J lost 6 bases, and 17 bases lay in between. The CDR3 is made up of 15 amino acids. The germline gives CDR1 GTSNPN, CDR2 SVGIG (reference sequence). The CDR3 nucleotides are TGTGCCTGGAGTGTAAATATGTTCGCGAGCGCTGAAGCTTTCTTT. Amino acids: CAWSVNMFASAEAFF. Full variable domain (rest looked up from reference TRBV30 and TRBJ1-1): SQTIHQWPATLVQPVGSPLSLECTVEGTSNPNLYWYRQAAGRGLQLLFYSVGIGQISSEVPQNLSASRPQDRQFILSSKKLLLSDSGFYLCAWSVNMFASAEAFFGQGTRLTVV.

This sequence joins TRBV5-5 and TRBJ1-5; 8 nucleotides match TRBD1. The CDR3 is 18 amino acids. The germline gives CDR1 SGHKS, CDR2 YYEKEE (reference sequence). J gave up 3 bases and V 2 bases, and 13 bases lay outside the gene matches. The CDR3: CASSLLSGQGPNNQPQHF. As DNA, the CDR3 is TGTGCCAGCAGCTTACTTTCCGGACAGGGTCCTAACAATCAGCCCCAGCATTTT.

A single count supports this clone. The V gene is TRBV3-1 (or the pseudogene TRBV3-2), the J gene TRBJ1-6, with D possibly being TRBD1 (5 bases). The CDR3 runs to 14 residues. Germline V gives CDR1 LGHDT, CDR2 YNNKEL (reference sequence). V lost 10 bases and J 9 bases, leaving 19 bases between the germline ends. Written as DNA, the CDR3 is TGTGCCACTACTAACATGGGGGGGAGTTCACCCCTCCACTTT. Amino acids: CATTNMGGSSPLHF.

This clone was recorded once. The gene calls are TRBV7-2 and TRBJ2-3, with D unclear. Germline CDR1 is SGHTA and CDR2 is FQGNSA. The V gene lost 5 bases and the J gene lost 1 base, with 4 bases spanning the gap. The CDR3 runs to 12 residues. The CDR3 reads CASSPRTDTQYF. CDR3 nucleotide sequence: TGTGCCAGCAGCCCTCGCACAGATACGCAGTATTTT. Variable domain in full (rest from reference TRBV7-2 and TRBJ2-3): GAGVSQSPSNKVTEKGKDVELRCDPISGHTALYWYRQSLGQGLEFLIYFQGNSAPDKSGLPSDRFSAERTGGSVSTLTIQRTQQEDSAVYLCASSPRTDTQYFGPGTRLTVL.

J is TRBJ2-2 and V is TRBV5-1; tentatively, D is TRBD2 (5 bases). V lost 4 bases, J lost 6 bases, and 13 bases lay in between. The CDR3 is made up of 14 amino acids. Per germline, CDR1 SGHRS and CDR2 YFSETQ. The DNA for the CDR3 is TGCGCCAGCAGCCGCCCGGACGGGGCCGGGGAGCTGTTTTTT. This codes for CASSRPDGAGELFF.

This clone was recorded only once. The V gene is TRBV7-8, the J gene TRBJ1-2; D is unclear. CDR1 is SGHVS and CDR2 is FQNEAQ in the germline V gene. V lost 4 bases and J 4 bases, leaving 10 bases between the germline ends. The CDR3 is 13 residues long. CDR3 amino acids: CASSSDGAYGYTF. CDR3 sequence (DNA): TGTGCCAGCAGCTCCGACGGAGCCTATGGCTACACCTTC.

To note about this clone: Other DNA variants within this sample encode the same CDR3. The rearrangement joins TRBV12-3 or TRBV12-4 to TRBJ1-2, with D uncertain. V lost 3 bases and J lost 5, with 7 bases in between. The CDR3 runs to 12 residues. CDR3 nucleotides: TGTGCCAGCAGTTTCGGAGGTTATGGCTACACCTTC. This translates into CASSFGGYGYTF.

The chain has TRBV30 and TRBJ1-2; 9 nucleotides align to TRBD1. Trimming cost V 7 bases and J 4 bases; bases outside gene matches: 1. From germline, CDR1 is GTSNPN and CDR2 SVGIG (reference sequence). The CDR3 spans 11 residues. CDR3 loop: CASTGGYGYTF. In nucleotides, the CDR3 is TGTGCCTCGACAGGGGGCTATGGCTACACCTTC.

V is TRBV3-1 (or the pseudogene TRBV3-2) and J is TRBJ1-1, with D uncertain. The CDR3 extends over 14 amino acids. V lost 4 bases, J lost 1 base, and 10 bases lay in between. Germline CDR1 reads LGHDT; CDR2 reads YNNKEL (reference sequence). The CDR3 bases are TGTGCCAGCAGCCTAGCGGCGGCGAACACTGAAGCTTTCTTT. Protein sequence: CASSLAAANTEAFF.

This rearrangement joins TRBV12-3 or TRBV12-4 to TRBJ2-7, with 8 bases identical to TRBD1. There are 13 residues in the CDR3. The V segment lost 6 bases and the J segment 5 bases; nucleotides outside the gene matches: 6. The CDR3 sequence is CASRPDREHEQYF. Written as DNA, the CDR3 is TGTGCCAGCAGACCGGACAGGGAACACGAGCAGTACTTC.

This clone was detected once. This sequence joins TRBV5-1 and TRBJ2-3; D is unresolved. From germline, CDR1 is SGHRS and CDR2 YFSETQ. With 4 bases removed from V and 0 bases from J, the gap between germline ends came to 18 bases. The CDR3 runs 17 residues. CDR3 sequence (DNA): TGCGCCAGCAGCCGGGTTCTTGACGGCGGTAGCACAGATACGCAGTATTTT. Protein sequence: CASSRVLDGGSTDTQYF.

This chain connects TRBV5-1 to TRBJ2-5; the match to TRBD2 covers 10 bases. V dropped 4 bases and J dropped 5; count of bases not matched to a gene: 5. Germline CDR1 and CDR2: SGHRS and YFSETQ. CDR3 length equals 14 residues. The CDR3: CASSTSGVRETQYF. CDR3 nucleotide sequence: TGCGCCAGCAGCACTAGCGGGGTGCGGGAGACCCAGTACTTC.

The chain combines TRBV27 with TRBJ2-2, with D maybe TRBD2 (7 bases). Trimming left V 5 bases short and J 2 bases short, with 12 bases between. Germline assignment: CDR1 MNHEY and CDR2 SMNVEV (reference sequence). There are 15 residues in the CDR3. The CDR3 DNA sequence: TGTGCCAGCAGTAAGAGGGGGGGTAACACCGGGGAGCTGTTTTTT. This gives the protein CASSKRGGNTGELFF.

This chain uses TRBV27 with TRBJ1-5, with 8 positions matching TRBD1. The V and J ends lost 5 bases and 0 bases, in that order; junction bases with no gene match: 6. The CDR3 length is 16 residues. Germline CDR1 reads MNHEY; CDR2 reads SMNVEV (reference sequence). The CDR3 nucleotides are TGTGCCAGCAGTGAGACAGGGGTTTATAGCAATCAGCCCCAGCATTTT. This codes for CASSETGVYSNQPQHF.

This chain connects TRBV5-4 to TRBJ1-1; possible D gene TRBD1, 6 bases. Germline V gene data show CDR1 as SGHNT and CDR2 as YYREEE (reference sequence). V was cut by 2 bases and J by 7 bases, with 12 bases left in between. This CDR3 is built from 13 residues. In nucleotides, the CDR3 is TGTGCCAGCAGCTTAAACAGGGAAAGTGAAGCTTTCTTT. It is translated as CASSLNRESEAFF.

The chain has TRBV4-1 and TRBJ1-1; D ambiguous. Trimming shortened V by 4 bases and J by 0 bases, and 6 bases separated the two germline ends. Germline CDR1 and CDR2: MGHRA and YSYEKL. CDR3 length: 13 residues. The CDR3 region is CASSRGMNTEAFF. The CDR3 bases are TGCGCCAGCAGCCGAGGAATGAACACTGAAGCTTTCTTT.

The chain links TRBV12-3 or TRBV12-4 to TRBJ1-2, with D possibly matching TRBD1 (5 bases). Trimming cost V 4 bases and J 4 bases, with 10 bases left between them. The CDR3 is 13 amino acids. CDR3 loop: CASSSRETYGYTF. The CDR3 region has the DNA TGTGCCAGCAGTTCCAGGGAAACCTATGGCTACACCTTC.

The gene calls are TRBV7-9 and TRBJ2-3; 9 bases agree with TRBD2. Trimming took 5 bases from V and 0 from J; bases not matched to a gene: 9. Germline values: CDR1 SEHNR, CDR2 FQNEAQ (reference sequence). The CDR3 contains 17 residues. The CDR3 DNA sequence: TGTGCCAGCAGCCCAGCACCAGCGGGGGGAAGCACAGATACGCAGTATTTT. Translation: CASSPAPAGGSTDTQYF.

This clone appeared once. This chain links TRBV29-1 with TRBJ2-5; 8 bases map to TRBD1. Germline V gene sequence: CDR1 SQVTM, CDR2 ANQGSEA. The length of the CDR3 is 14 residues. The trim removed 4 bases at V and 1 base at J, leaving 5 bases unmatched. This CDR3 reads CSVGTGNLQETQYF. The CDR3 nucleotides read TGCAGCGTTGGGACAGGGAATCTCCAAGAGACCCAGTACTTC.

This clone occurred once. The chain recombines TRBV6-2 or TRBV6-3 with TRBJ2-2; D possibly corresponds to TRBD2 (5 bases). Germline V gene sequence: CDR1 MNHEY, CDR2 SVGEGT. Trimming removed 6 bases at V and 7 bases at J, with 12 bases between. The CDR3 covers 13 residues. The CDR3, as DNA: TGTGCCAGCAGCCAACTGGGAGTCGGGGAGCTGTTTTTT. This translates into CASSQLGVGELFF.

The V and J genes are TRBV7-2 and TRBJ1-6, with D hard to call. Between the trimmed V and J ends, which lost 3 bases and 6 bases, there was a span of 9 bases. The germline gives CDR1 SGHTA, CDR2 FQGNSA. This CDR3 spans 14 amino acids. In nucleotides, the CDR3 is TGTGCCAGCAGCTTTTTCGTTCCTAATTCACCCCTCCACTTT. Translated: CASSFFVPNSPLHF.

The chain is built from TRBV19 and TRBJ1-2; TRBD1 aligns across 8 bases. V lost 7 bases to trimming and J lost 0 bases; unmatched junction nucleotides: 10. The length of the CDR3 is 16 residues. CDR1 is LNHDA and CDR2 is SQIVND in the germline V gene (reference sequence). The CDR3 reads CASTQRAGGPNYGYTF. The DNA of the CDR3 is TGTGCCAGTACCCAGAGGGCAGGGGGCCCTAACTATGGCTACACCTTC.

This chain's CDR3 is CASSSPESGGGDTQYF. CDR3 in DNA: TGTGCCAGCAGCTCCCCCGAGTCGGGAGGGGGGGATACGCAGTATTTT. This chain links TRBV5-4 with TRBJ2-3; 8 bases agree with TRBD2. The CDR3 covers 16 residues. The V and J ends lost 3 bases and 6 bases, in that order; junction bases with no gene match: 12. Germline loops: CDR1 SGHNT, CDR2 YYREEE (reference sequence).

The J gene is TRBJ2-2, the V gene TRBV2; 7 nucleotides agree with TRBD1. Germline assignment: CDR1 SNHLY and CDR2 FYNNEI. With 1 base clipped from V and 1 base from J, the junction kept 3 bases outside the gene matches. CDR3 length equals 16 residues. CDR3 sequence: CASSEEAGGNTGELFF. DNA for the CDR3: TGTGCCAGCAGTGAAGAGGCAGGGGGGAACACCGGGGAGCTGTTTTTT.

The chain links TRBV4-1 to TRBJ1-2, with 9 positions matching TRBD1. With 2 bases clipped from V and 6 bases from J, the junction kept 10 bases outside the gene matches. The CDR3 length is 16 residues. CDR1 MGHRA and CDR2 YSYEKL come from the germline V gene. This CDR3 reads CASSQTNRGRNDGYTF. The CDR3 DNA follows: TGCGCCAGCAGCCAAACCAACAGGGGGCGCAATGATGGCTACACCTTC.